This is a list of T cell receptor beta chains from one sample in a study of cytomegalovirus exposure and HLA in healthy donors. Data came from immunoSEQ multiplex PCR; TCRdb stores just in-frame clones and leaves some out. The sample has 250,000 to 350,000 clones, under 80% seen once; the top ten hold 2% to 2.5%. The sample consisted of PBMCs. These receptor sequences come from a female donor in good health and CMV-seronegative. Each CDR3 is given with its conserved first and last residue. The D gene is left open where the match is weak. A row's size may be missing; if present it is once, few, many or a size class.

CDR3aa	CDR3nt	j_gene	abundance	v_gene	d_gene
CASNQGDWSNQPQHF	TGTGCCAGCAACCAGGGGGACTGGAGCAATCAGCCCCAGCATTTT	TRBJ1-5	-	TRBV2	TRBD1
CASSFAGGTGELFF	TGTGCCAGCAGCTTTGCGGGAGGCACCGGGGAGCTGTTTTTT	TRBJ2-2	-	TRBV7-9	TRBD2
CASSRGQNYEQYF	TGTGCCAGTAGTAGGGGACAGAACTACGAGCAGTACTTC	TRBJ2-7	-	TRBV19	TRBD1
CASSRDRDSDRYF	TGTGCCAGCAGCCGGGACCGGGACAGTGATAGGTACTTC	TRBJ2-7	-	TRBV5-5	TRBD1
CATGVAGASTDTQYF	TGTGCCACCGGCGTGGCGGGGGCTAGCACAGATACGCAGTATTTT	TRBJ2-3	-	TRBV10-3	-
CASSLEGGSNQPQHF	TGCGCCAGCAGCTTGGAGGGGGGGAGCAATCAGCCCCAGCATTTT	TRBJ1-5	-	TRBV5-1	-
CASTMGQHSGNTIYF	TGTGCCAGCACCATGGGCCAGCACTCTGGAAACACCATATATTTT	TRBJ1-3	-	TRBV7-9	-
CASSLVLAGGYEQFF	TGCGCCAGCAGCTTGGTCCTAGCGGGAGGGTATGAGCAGTTCTTC	TRBJ2-1	-	TRBV5-1	TRBD2
CASSDFYSSYNEQFF	TGTGCCAGCAGTGATTTCTACAGCTCCTACAATGAGCAGTTCTTC	TRBJ2-1	once	TRBV6-1	-
CAITRPSGNTIYF	TGTGCCATCACGAGGCCCTCTGGAAACACCATATATTTT	TRBJ1-3	once	TRBV10-3	-
CASSTSGQPNEKLFF	TGCGCCAGCAGCACCAGCGGACAGCCAAATGAAAAACTGTTTTTT	TRBJ1-4	few	TRBV4-1	-
CASSIDRQGAREKLFF	TGTGCCAGCAGTATCGACCGCCAGGGGGCGAGGGAAAAACTGTTTTTT	TRBJ1-4	-	TRBV2	TRBD1
CASSQSRGRNTGELFF	TGCGCCAGCAGTCAATCGCGGGGGAGGAACACCGGGGAGCTGTTTTTT	TRBJ2-2	few	TRBV23-1	TRBD2
CAWGTGGRTGELFF	TGTGCCTGGGGGACAGGGGGGAGGACCGGGGAGCTGTTTTTT	TRBJ2-2	-	TRBV30	TRBD1
CASSGGEQFF	TGTGCCAGCAGCGGAGGTGAGCAGTTCTTC	TRBJ2-1	-	TRBV9	-
CASSPGTGYTEAFF	TGTGCCAGCAGTCCGGGGACAGGGTACACTGAAGCTTTCTTT	TRBJ1-1	few	TRBV28	TRBD1
CASSLVGGLNEQFF	TGTGCCAGCAGCTTAGTAGGGGGTCTCAATGAGCAGTTCTTC	TRBJ2-1	-	TRBV7-8	-
CASSLGQAEIFYNEQFF	TGCGCCAGCAGCTTGGGTCAAGCGGAGATTTTCTACAATGAGCAGTTCTTC	TRBJ2-1	few	TRBV5-1	-
CASSLRESDEQYF	TGTGCCAGCAGTTTACGGGAGAGCGACGAGCAGTACTTC	TRBJ2-7	-	TRBV6-5	-
CASSARASAKNIQYF	TGTGCCAGCAGCGCCAGGGCTTCAGCCAAAAACATTCAGTACTTC	TRBJ2-4	-	TRBV5-6	-
CATQTGGDNEQFF	TGTGCCACCCAGACAGGGGGCGACAATGAGCAGTTCTTC	TRBJ2-1	-	TRBV27	TRBD1
CASTTGLYTSSTDTQYF	TGTGCCAGCACCACGGGACTATACACTTCTAGCACAGATACGCAGTATTTT	TRBJ2-3	-	TRBV27	TRBD2
CASSDPRGFRYEQYF	TGTGCCAGCAGTGACCCCAGGGGATTCCGTTACGAGCAGTACTTC	TRBJ2-7	-	TRBV6-1	-
CASRVTGGRFGYTF	TGTGCCAGCAGGGTGACAGGGGGCAGGTTTGGCTACACCTTC	TRBJ1-2	-	TRBV6-5	TRBD1
CASSESGRATDTQYF	TGCGCCAGCAGTGAAAGCGGGAGAGCTACAGATACGCAGTATTTT	TRBJ2-3	-	TRBV10-1	TRBD2
CASSPSAPPYEQYF	TGTGCCAGCAGCCCCAGTGCTCCCCCCTACGAGCAGTACTTC	TRBJ2-7	-	TRBV7-8	-
CASSQGLAGTSSYNEQFF	TGCGCCAGCAGCCAAGGGCTAGCGGGAACTAGCTCCTACAATGAGCAGTTCTTC	TRBJ2-1	-	TRBV4-1	TRBD2
CASSSWDRQGLNTEAFF	TGCGCCAGCAGCTCGTGGGACCGACAGGGGTTGAACACTGAAGCTTTCTTT	TRBJ1-1	-	TRBV5-1	TRBD1
CASSYAPGTAYEQYF	TGTGCCAGCAGCTACGCCCCCGGGACAGCATACGAGCAGTACTTC	TRBJ2-7	-	TRBV4-2	TRBD1
CASSQTGLEKLFF	TGTGCCAGCAGCCAGACAGGCCTTGAAAAACTGTTTTTT	TRBJ1-4	-	TRBV11-3	-
CSSSSFVLGGAYEQYF	TGTTCCAGCAGCTCCTTTGTGTTAGGCGGAGCCTACGAGCAGTACTTC	TRBJ2-7	-	TRBV7-9	-
CASSPFGEAEQYF	TGTGCCAGCAGTCCTTTCGGGGAGGCGGAGCAGTACTTC	TRBJ2-7	-	TRBV27	-
CASSLRRESEQFF	TGTGCCAGCAGTTTGAGGAGGGAGAGTGAGCAGTTCTTC	TRBJ2-1	-	TRBV27	-
CASSGDRGSNQPQHF	TGTGCCAGCAGTGGGGACAGGGGTAGCAATCAGCCCCAGCATTTT	TRBJ1-5	-	TRBV2	TRBD1
CASSSVAGGVTDTQYF	TGTGCCAGCAGTTCCGTAGCGGGAGGGGTCACAGATACGCAGTATTTT	TRBJ2-3	-	TRBV28	TRBD2
CASSYSRDRGDTQYF	TGTGCCAGCAGTTACTCGAGGGATAGGGGGGATACGCAGTATTTT	TRBJ2-3	-	TRBV6-5	-
CASRLTGRIGYTF	TGCGCCAGCCGCTTAACAGGGCGAATAGGCTACACCTTC	TRBJ1-2	-	TRBV5-1	-
CATNVAGKRETQYF	TGTGCCACCAATGTAGCGGGAAAGAGGGAGACCCAGTACTTC	TRBJ2-5	-	TRBV28	TRBD2
CASRAGVHEQYF	TGTGCCAGCAGGGCAGGTGTTCACGAGCAGTACTTC	TRBJ2-7	-	TRBV2	-
CASNYRGSGTTDTQYF	TGTGCCAGCAACTATCGGGGTAGCGGGACCACAGATACGCAGTATTTT	TRBJ2-3	-	TRBV5-4	TRBD2
CASRYGQGDTEAFF	TGTGCCAGCAGATACGGACAGGGCGACACTGAAGCTTTCTTT	TRBJ1-1	-	TRBV11-2	TRBD1
CASSATGITYNEQFF	TGCGCCAGCAGCGCTACCGGGATTACCTACAATGAGCAGTTCTTC	TRBJ2-1	-	TRBV5-1	-
CASSPSGSSLYEQYF	TGCGCCAGCAGCCCAAGCGGGAGCTCCCTCTACGAGCAGTACTTC	TRBJ2-7	once	TRBV5-1	TRBD2
CASSLGLDSNQPQHF	TGTGCCAGCAGCTTGGGACTGGATAGCAATCAGCCCCAGCATTTT	TRBJ1-5	few	TRBV5-4	-
CASSRPGLAAYEQYF	TGTGCCAGCAGTAGACCCGGACTAGCGGCCTACGAGCAGTACTTC	TRBJ2-7	-	TRBV6-1	TRBD2
CASSLGGTAQETQYF	TGTGCCAGCAGCTTGGGAGGGACAGCCCAAGAGACCCAGTACTTC	TRBJ2-5	-	TRBV5-4	TRBD1
CASSPGQGRETQYF	TGTGCCAGCAGCCCCGGACAGGGGCGCGAGACCCAGTACTTC	TRBJ2-5	-	TRBV5-5	TRBD1
CASSQSGGIGNQPQHF	TGTGCCAGTAGTCAATCAGGGGGCATAGGCAATCAGCCCCAGCATTTT	TRBJ1-5	-	TRBV19	TRBD1
CASSLDANSIYYGYTF	TGTGCCAGCAGCCTTGATGCTAATTCCATTTACTATGGCTACACCTTC	TRBJ1-2	-	TRBV14	-